A single sample is the source of the 10 T cell receptor beta chains below, sequenced in a study of cytomegalovirus exposure and HLA in healthy donors. Vbeta (60) and Jbeta (13) primers were used in the PCR. Method: immunoSEQ multiplex PCR; TCRdb's copy keeps in-frame clones and lacks some. This sample has under 120,000 clones, with roughly 71% found just once. Specimen: PBMCs. The receptors originated from a man aged 35 to 55 in good health and CMV-seropositive.

The table lists this clone with a count of one. J is TRBJ2-7 and V is TRBV27; 14 positions match TRBD2. J gave up 2 bases and V 9 bases, and 9 bases lay outside the gene matches. This CDR3 region has 16 residues. Germline V gene data show CDR1 as MNHEY and CDR2 as SMNVEV (reference sequence). In DNA form, the CDR3 reads TGTGCCAGTATAGGTCCGGGACTAGCGGGGGCCTACGAGCAGTACGTC. This sequence encodes CASIGPGLAGAYEQYV.

The chain combines TRBV5-4 with TRBJ2-3, with D hard to call. V lost 4 bases and J lost 3, with 9 bases in between. Germline loops: CDR1 SGHNT, CDR2 YYREEE (reference sequence). The CDR3 totals 13 residues. The CDR3 is CASSEAQTDTQYF. CDR3 coding DNA: TGTGCCAGCAGCGAGGCCCAAACAGATACGCAGTATTTT.

DNA for the CDR3: TGTGCCAGCAGCCAAGACCTCCTTCTCTCTGGAAACACCATATATTTT. Residues: CASSQDLLLSGNTIYF. The chain joins TRBV4-2 to TRBJ1-3; no firm D call. The V gene lost 0 bases and the J gene lost 0 bases, with 9 bases spanning the gap. Germline V gives CDR1 LGHNA, CDR2 YNFKEQ. This CDR3 is 16 amino acids long.

The CDR3 coding sequence is TGTGCCAGCAGCTTCGGGACTGGGGGGGGTGAGCAGTTCTTC. Amino acid sequence: CASSFGTGGGEQFF. The V and J genes are TRBV13 and TRBJ2-1; TRBD2 aligns across 7 bases. Trimming took 3 bases from V and 9 from J; bases not matched to a gene: 8. CDR1 and CDR2 from the germline V gene are PRHDT and FYEKMQ (reference sequence). There are 14 residues in the CDR3.

V gene TRBV11-2 combines with J gene TRBJ2-1; D may be TRBD2 (6 bases). Germline CDR1 and CDR2: SGHAT and FQNNGV. This CDR3 comprises 17 residues. Trimming left V 1 base short and J 1 base short, with 14 bases between. The CDR3 is CASSLVGESGSYNEQFF. CDR3 sequence (DNA): TGTGCCAGCAGCTTAGTAGGGGAGAGCGGGTCCTACAATGAGCAGTTCTTC.

The sample holds one count of this clone. The chain uses TRBV7-9 and TRBJ2-2; 10 nucleotides agree with TRBD2. The CDR3 spans 16 residues. The germline CDR1 and CDR2 sequences are SEHNR and FQNEAQ (reference sequence). Trimming removed 6 bases from V and 6 bases from J; junction bases left unmatched: 10. Here the CDR3 reads CASRLASGSPSGELFF. CDR3 coding DNA: TGTGCCAGCAGGTTGGCTAGCGGGAGCCCCTCCGGGGAGCTGTTTTTT.

The chain links TRBV28 to TRBJ2-3; TRBD1 matches at 8 bases. The ends lost 0 bases at V and 5 bases at J; junction bases unmatched: 7. The CDR3 length is 16 residues. Germline lookup yields CDR1 MDHEN and CDR2 SYDVKM. Written as DNA, the CDR3 is TGTGCCAGCAGTTTATGGGACAGGGACCGAAAAGATACGCAGTATTTT. Amino acid sequence: CASSLWDRDRKDTQYF.

The V gene is TRBV6-7, the J gene TRBJ2-7; TRBD1 might be the D (5 bases). TRBV6-7 is classed as an ORF, of uncertain function. The germline V and J ends were trimmed by 0 bases and 1 base, with 10 bases remaining between them. CDR3 length equals 15 residues. The CDR3 DNA reads TGTGCCAGCAGTTACTCGGCTCAGGGATCCTACGAGCAGTACGTC. Residues: CASSYSAQGSYEQYV.

The rearrangement uses TRBV7-9 and TRBJ2-1; D may be TRBD1 (5 bases). CDR1 and CDR2 (germline): SEHNR, FQNEAQ (reference sequence). Trimming stripped 5 bases from V and 5 bases from J, with 7 bases between. The CDR3 sequence is 12 residues long. This CDR3 reads CASSQGDNEQFF. The CDR3 nucleotides are TGTGCCAGCAGCCAAGGGGACAATGAGCAGTTCTTC.

The chain uses TRBV5-1 and TRBJ2-2, with D tentatively TRBD2 (6 bases). Trimming took off 0 bases at V and 7 bases at J, with 10 bases between the two ends. The CDR3 totals 14 residues. Germline V CDR1 and CDR2: SGHRS, YFSETQ. CDR3 bases: TGCGCCAGCAGCTTGGGGAGGGGTGTCGGGGAGCTGTTTTTT. Its translation: CASSLGRGVGELFF.